The T cell receptor (beta chain) under discussion was sequenced for a study of post-analysis software for immune sequencing data. As for the study in general: Disease courses included relapsing-remitting, secondary progressive and progressive-relapsing multiple sclerosis.

V gave up 6 bases and J gave up 0 bases; unmatched junction bases: 4. The length of the CDR3 is 14 residues. Germline V gives CDR1 MDHEN, CDR2 SYDVKM. This clonotype was seen a few times. Its target is unknown. Unique molecular identifiers were carried by the TCR beta cDNA libraries. Each sample of roughly 1 to 11 million input T cells yielded 500,000 or so cDNA molecules, so each molecule approximated one T cell. TCRdb ran MiXCR on the PCR reads and lists one entry per CDR3 protein. The data hold 750,000 to 950,000 distinct CDR3 sequences, with more than 45% observed a single time. Whole-study results and caveats: Controls had significantly higher normalized Chao1 diversity than multiple sclerosis patients. Compared with controls, patients had more of roughly five TRBV segments, including TRBV5-6, TRBV5-1 and TRBV20-1.

This TCR came from a girl aged 10-17 years with multiple sclerosis. V and J are TRBV28 and TRBJ1-2; 7 bases are shared with TRBD1. Sequenced material: blood. The CDR3 region has the DNA TGTGCCAGCAGGATAGGACAGGCTAACTATGGCTACACCTTC. This sequence encodes CASRIGQANYGYTF.